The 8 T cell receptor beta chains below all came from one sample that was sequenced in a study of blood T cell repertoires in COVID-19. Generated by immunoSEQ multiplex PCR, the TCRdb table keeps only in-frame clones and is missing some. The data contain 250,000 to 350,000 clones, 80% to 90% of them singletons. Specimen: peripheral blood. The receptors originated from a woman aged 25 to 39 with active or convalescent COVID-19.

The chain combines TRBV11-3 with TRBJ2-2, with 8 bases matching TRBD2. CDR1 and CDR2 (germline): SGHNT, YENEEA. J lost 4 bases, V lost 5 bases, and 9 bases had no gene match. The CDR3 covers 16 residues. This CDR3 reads CASSHRAGGSTGELFF. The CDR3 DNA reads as TGTGCCAGCAGCCACCGGGCGGGGGGCTCCACCGGGGAGCTGTTTTTT.

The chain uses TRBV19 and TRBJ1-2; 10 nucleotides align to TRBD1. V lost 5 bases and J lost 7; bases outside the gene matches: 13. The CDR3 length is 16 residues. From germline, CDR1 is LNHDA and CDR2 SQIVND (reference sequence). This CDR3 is CASSPSPDRGVSGYTF. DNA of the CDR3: TGTGCCAGTAGTCCTTCCCCGGACAGGGGGGTGAGTGGCTACACCTTC.

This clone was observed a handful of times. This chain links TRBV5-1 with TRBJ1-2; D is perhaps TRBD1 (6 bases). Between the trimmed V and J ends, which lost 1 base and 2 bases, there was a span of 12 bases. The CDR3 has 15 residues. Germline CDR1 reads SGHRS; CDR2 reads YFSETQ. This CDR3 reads CASSLKDSFNYGYTF. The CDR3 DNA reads TGCGCCAGCAGCTTGAAGGACAGCTTCAACTATGGCTACACCTTC.

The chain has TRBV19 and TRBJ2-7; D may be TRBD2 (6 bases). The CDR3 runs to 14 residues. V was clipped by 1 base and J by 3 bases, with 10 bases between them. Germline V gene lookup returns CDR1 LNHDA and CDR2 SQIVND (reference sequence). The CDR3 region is CASSIGDSYYEQYF. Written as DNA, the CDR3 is TGTGCCAGTAGTATAGGGGACTCCTACTACGAGCAGTACTTC.

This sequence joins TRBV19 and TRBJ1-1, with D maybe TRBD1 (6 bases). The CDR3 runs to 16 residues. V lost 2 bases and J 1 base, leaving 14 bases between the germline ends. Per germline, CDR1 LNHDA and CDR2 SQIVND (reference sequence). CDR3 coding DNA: TGTGCCAGTAGTATAAGGGGGAACTTGGAGAACACTGAAGCTTTCTTT. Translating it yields CASSIRGNLENTEAFF.

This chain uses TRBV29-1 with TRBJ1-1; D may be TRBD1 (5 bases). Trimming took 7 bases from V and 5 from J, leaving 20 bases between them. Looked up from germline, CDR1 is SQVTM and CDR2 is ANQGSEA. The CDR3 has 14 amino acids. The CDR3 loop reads CSARRAGGETEAFF. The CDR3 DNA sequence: TGCAGCGCTAGACGTGCGGGGGGGGAAACTGAAGCTTTCTTT.

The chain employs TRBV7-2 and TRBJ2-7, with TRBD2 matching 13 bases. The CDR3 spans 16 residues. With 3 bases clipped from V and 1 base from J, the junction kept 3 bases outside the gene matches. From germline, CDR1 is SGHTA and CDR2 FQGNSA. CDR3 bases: TGTGCCAGCAGCTTGACTAGCGGGGGGCCATCCTACGAGCAGTACTTC. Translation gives CASSLTSGGPSYEQYF.

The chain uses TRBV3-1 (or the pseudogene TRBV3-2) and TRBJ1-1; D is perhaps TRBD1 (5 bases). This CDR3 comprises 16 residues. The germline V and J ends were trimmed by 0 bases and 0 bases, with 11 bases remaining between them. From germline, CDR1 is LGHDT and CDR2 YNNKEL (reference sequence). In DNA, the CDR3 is TGTGCCAGCAGCCAAGATCTCGGGGGGGTGAACACTGAAGCTTTCTTT. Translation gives CASSQDLGGVNTEAFF.